What follows are 10 T cell receptor beta chains derived from one specimen sequenced in a study of shared clonotypes between healthy human individuals. Only in-frame clones appear in the TCRdb table, and some are missing; sequencing was by immunoSEQ multiplex PCR. Of some 1 million clones listed, about three quarters were seen once; the top ten hold less than 1.5%. The sequencing input was memory CD4+ T cells sorted from blood. The subset denotes: CD45RA-negative fraction. The source is a man between 18 and 29 years old in good health.

The V call is TRBV28, the J call TRBJ1-2; 7 nucleotides line up with TRBD1. V gave up 4 bases and J gave up 3 bases; unmatched junction bases: 8. Germline V gene lookup returns CDR1 MDHEN and CDR2 SYDVKM. The CDR3 totals 15 residues. Here the CDR3 reads CASSSRQGGHYGYTF. CDR3 coding DNA: TGTGCCAGCAGTTCCCGACAGGGCGGGCACTATGGCTACACCTTC.

Remarks on this clone: This CDR3 is also generated by other DNA sequences in the sample. The rearrangement joins TRBV6-6 to TRBJ2-7; a weak D match, TRBD1 (6 bases). Germline V gives CDR1 MNHNY, CDR2 SVGAGI (reference sequence). The CDR3 is 14 residues long. V lost 1 base, J lost 1 base, and 8 bases lay in between. CDR3 in amino acids: CASSYLGQSYEQYF. The CDR3 DNA sequence: TGTGCCAGCAGTTACTTAGGACAGTCCTACGAGCAGTACTTC.

V gene TRBV23-1 combines with J gene TRBJ1-6; D call uncertain. TRBV23-1 qualifies as an ORF whose function is uncertain. The CDR3 spans 13 residues. Trimming left V 4 bases short and J 9 bases short, with 10 bases between. CDR3 DNA sequence: TGCGCCAGCAGTCGAGGGAAGTGTTCACCCCTCCACTTT. It codes for CASSRGKCSPLHF.

CDR3 protein: CASSSDGGEQFF. The CDR3 bases are TGTGCCAGCAGCTCCGACGGGGGAGAGCAGTTCTTC. V usage is TRBV11-3 and J usage is TRBJ2-1; D is perhaps TRBD2 (6 bases). Trimming removed 4 bases from V and 10 bases from J, with 11 bases in between. Germline V gene data show CDR1 as SGHNT and CDR2 as YENEEA. The CDR3 has 12 amino acids.

V gene TRBV28 combines with J gene TRBJ1-5; no firm D call. The CDR3 is 13 amino acids. V shed 6 bases and J shed 0 bases, with 6 bases lying between them. Germline CDR1 MDHEN, CDR2 SYDVKM. CDR3 amino acids: CASSWNSNQPQHF. Here the CDR3 DNA reads TGTGCCAGCAGCTGGAATAGCAATCAGCCCCAGCATTTT.

This rearrangement joins TRBV30 to TRBJ2-5; D ambiguous. The better agreement between TRBJ2-7 and the DNA end casts doubt on the J call. The CDR3 spans 12 residues. Per germline, CDR1 GTSNPN and CDR2 SVGIG (reference sequence). Written as DNA, the CDR3 is TGTGCCTGGAGTGTGTCCGGCTACGAGCAGTACTTC. The encoded protein is CAWSVSGYEQYF.

V is TRBV10-2 and J is TRBJ2-4; TRBD1 matches at 9 bases. J lost 1 base, V lost 6 bases, and 16 bases had no gene match. CDR3 size: 19 residues. CDR1 and CDR2 (germline): WSHSY, SAAADI. The CDR3 DNA follows: TGCGCCAGCAGGGAAGCGGGACAGGGTACACTAGCGGCCAAAAACATTCAGTACTTC. As protein: CASREAGQGTLAAKNIQYF.

As for this clone: The identical CDR3 is also encoded by other nucleotide sequences in the sample. V and J are TRBV9 and TRBJ2-1; TRBD1 agrees at 9 bases. The V segment lost 4 bases and the J segment 4 bases; nucleotides outside the gene matches: 6. CDR1 and CDR2 from the germline V gene are SGDLS and YYNGEE. CDR3 length equals 15 residues. CDR3 loop: CASSPGQGRYNEQFF. The CDR3 region has the DNA TGTGCCAGCAGCCCTGGACAGGGGAGATACAATGAGCAGTTCTTC.

DNA for the CDR3: TGCAGAGGTACAAGGAACACTGAAGCTTTCTTT. It codes for CRGTRNTEAFF. V gene TRBV20-1 combines with J gene TRBJ1-1; D remains unclear. Germline V lookup: CDR1 DFQATT, CDR2 SNEGSKA (reference sequence). This CDR3 comprises 11 residues.

This clone has at least ten counts. The sample contains more than one DNA sequence encoding this CDR3. The gene calls are TRBV30 and TRBJ1-6; tentative D call: TRBD1 (5 bases). V was cut by 2 bases and J by 10 bases, with 18 bases left in between. The CDR3 consists of 15 residues. Germline V lookup: CDR1 GTSNPN, CDR2 SVGIG (reference sequence). The CDR3: CAWSTSSGRRSPLHF. DNA of the CDR3: TGTGCCTGGAGTACTTCGTCAGGGAGAAGGTCACCCCTCCACTTT.